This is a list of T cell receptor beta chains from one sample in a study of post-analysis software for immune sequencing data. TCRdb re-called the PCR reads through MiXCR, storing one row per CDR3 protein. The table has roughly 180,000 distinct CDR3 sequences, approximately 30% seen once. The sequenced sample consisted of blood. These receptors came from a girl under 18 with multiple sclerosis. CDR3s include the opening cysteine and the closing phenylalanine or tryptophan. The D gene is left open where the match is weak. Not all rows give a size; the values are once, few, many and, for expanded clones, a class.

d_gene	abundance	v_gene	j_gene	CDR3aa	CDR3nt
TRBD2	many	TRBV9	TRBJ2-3	CASSPRASGRLTDTQYF	TGTGCCAGCAGCCCACGGGCTAGCGGGAGACTCACAGATACGCAGTATTTT
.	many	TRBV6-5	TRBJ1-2	CASSYQGDANYGYTF	TGTGCCAGCAGTTACCAAGGGGACGCGAACTATGGCTACACCTTC
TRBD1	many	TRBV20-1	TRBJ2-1	CSANKKGASSYNEQFF	TGCAGTGCTAATAAAAAGGGGGCTAGCTCCTACAATGAGCAGTTCTTC
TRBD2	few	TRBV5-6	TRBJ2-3	CASSLGLRGGDTQYF	TGTGCCAGCAGCTTGGGGCTAAGGGGAGGGGATACGCAGTATTTT
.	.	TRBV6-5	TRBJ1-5	CASRRGRDQPQHF	TGTGCCAGCCGACGAGGCAGGGATCAGCCCCAGCATTTT
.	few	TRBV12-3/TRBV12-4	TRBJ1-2	CASKQGPNYGYTF	TGTGCCAGCAAACAGGGTCCTAACTATGGCTACACCTTC
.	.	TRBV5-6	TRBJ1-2	CASSLGREPGYTF	TGTGCCAGCAGCTTGGGACGGGAACCTGGCTACACCTTC
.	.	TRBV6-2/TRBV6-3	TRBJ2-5	CAIATVFLEQYF	TGTGCCATTGCGACAGTTTTTTTGGAGCAGTACTTC
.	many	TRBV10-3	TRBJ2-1	CAISDASNNEQFF	TGTGCCATCAGTGACGCGTCAAACAATGAGCAGTTCTTC
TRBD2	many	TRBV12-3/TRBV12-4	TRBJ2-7	CASSWTSQSYEQYF	TGTGCCAGCAGTTGGACTAGCCAGAGCTACGAGCAGTACTTC
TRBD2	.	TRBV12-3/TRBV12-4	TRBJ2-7	CASWIRLAAYNEQYF	TGTGCCAGCTGGATCCGACTAGCGGCCTACAATGAGCAGTACTTC
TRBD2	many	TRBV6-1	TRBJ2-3	CASSEYTGGDTQYF	TGTGCCAGCAGTGAATATACGGGAGGCGATACGCAGTATTTT
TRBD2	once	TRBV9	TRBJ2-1	CASSPSLPSGHNEQFF	TGTGCCAGCAGTCCATCTCTCCCTAGCGGACACAATGAGCAGTTCTTC
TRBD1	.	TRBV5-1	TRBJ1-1	CACSLGDRVNTEAFF	TGCGCCTGCAGCTTGGGGGACAGAGTGAACACTGAAGCTTTCTTT
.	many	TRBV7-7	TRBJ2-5	CASSLHSLERSATQYF	TGTGCCAGCAGCTTACACTCCTTAGAACGTTCTGCGACCCAGTACTTC
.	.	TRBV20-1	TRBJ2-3	CSAFTRTDTQYF	TGCAGTGCTTTCACGCGCACAGATACGCAGTATTTT
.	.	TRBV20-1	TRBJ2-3	CSASAQSSTDTQYF	TGCAGTGCTAGCGCGCAGTCTAGCACAGATACGCAGTATTTT
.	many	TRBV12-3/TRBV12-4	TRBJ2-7	CASSLVISYPGYEQYF	TGTGCCAGCAGTTTAGTTATCTCTTACCCCGGCTACGAGCAGTACTTC
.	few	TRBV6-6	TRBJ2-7	CASSHTLEQYF	TGTGCCAGCAGTCACACGCTCGAGCAGTACTTC
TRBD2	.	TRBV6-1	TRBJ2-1	CASSPLRSGEYNEQFF	TGTGCCAGCAGCCCCCTAAGGAGCGGGGAATACAATGAGCAGTTCTTC
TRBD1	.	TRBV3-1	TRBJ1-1	CASSRTGVLDLNTEAFF	TGTGCCAGCAGCCGGACAGGGGTCTTAGACCTGAACACTGAAGCTTTCTTT
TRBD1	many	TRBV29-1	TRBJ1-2	CSVRTGANYGYTF	TGCAGCGTCCGGACAGGGGCGAACTATGGCTACACCTTC
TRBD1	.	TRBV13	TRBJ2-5	CASSKRPGQGNGQYF	TGTGCCAGCAGCAAGCGCCCGGGACAGGGGAACGGGCAGTACTTC
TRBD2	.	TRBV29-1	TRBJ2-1	CSAGTSGNNEQFF	TGCAGCGCCGGGACTAGCGGGAATAATGAGCAGTTCTTC
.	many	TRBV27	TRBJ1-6	CASRNGAQVYSPLHF	TGTGCCAGCAGGAATGGGGCGCAGGTTTATTCACCCCTCCACTTT
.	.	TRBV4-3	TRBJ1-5	CAHPGEMGQPQHF	TGCGCCCACCCGGGGGAGATGGGGCAGCCCCAGCATTTT